Listed here is a single TCR beta chain. One entry per CDR3 protein results from TCRdb running MiXCR on the RT-PCR reads. This sample has about 700,000 distinct CDR3 sequences, with 14% found just once. Trimming removed 0 bases at V and 0 bases at J, with 14 bases between. CDR1 is LGHNA, CDR2 YSLEER, per germline. CDR3 size: 18 residues. The V call is TRBV4-3, the J call TRBJ2-2; possibly TRBD2 for D (6 bases). This receptor was identified in a female donor in good health, serving as a healthy control. Sample: memory CD4+ T cells from blood. The CDR3, as DNA: TGCGCCAGCAGCCAAGAGTCTATTGGCGGGGCGAACACCGGGGAGCTGTTTTTT. Translation: CASSQESIGGANTGELFF.